This TCR beta chain comes out of a study of T cells in localized non-small cell lung cancer. Notes on the study in general: In uninvolved adjacent lung, T cell clonality reached its highest value, exceeding tumor. Across samples, adjacent lung featured a median approximately 56 of the top 100 tumor clones.

Generated by immunoSEQ multiplex PCR, the TCRdb table keeps only in-frame clones and is missing some. Among approximately 3,600 clones listed, approximately 24% were seen once. As concerns this clone: Its antigen remains unidentified.

Trimming left V 1 base short and J 1 base short, with 8 bases between. Germline-derived CDR1 and CDR2 are MGHDK and SYGVNS. The CDR3 totals 16 residues. The chain carries TRBV25-1 and TRBJ2-6, with D perhaps TRBD2 (6 bases). Source: lung tumor tissue, taken before any cancer treatment. This TCR was recovered from a woman aged 35-75 years with stage I lung adenocarcinoma. Here the CDR3 reads CASSEWGVSGANVLTF. The CDR3 coding sequence is TGTGCCAGCAGTGAATGGGGGGTGTCTGGGGCCAACGTCCTGACTTTC.